A selection of T cell receptor beta chains follows, all from one sample in a study of T cell responses to AZD1222 COVID-19 vaccine. Sequenced by immunoSEQ multiplex PCR; TCRdb stores in-frame clones only, minus some. The sample shows 100,000 to 120,000 clones, about four fifths of them seen only once. Sequencing was performed on peripheral blood, taken on day 0 of AZD1222 vaccination. Source of these receptors: an adult in good health. CDR3s include the opening cysteine and the closing phenylalanine or tryptophan. Each record gives: CDR3 protein, J gene, V gene.

CASSAGYSYNEQFF,TRBJ2-1,TRBV6-6
CASSFVPPVDNYGYTF,TRBJ1-2,TRBV7-2
CASSGTVTNEKLFF,TRBJ1-4,TRBV28
CASSKGTGSNQPQHF,TRBJ1-5,TRBV13
CASSPSLARGALANYGYTF,TRBJ1-2,TRBV18
CASSPGGKTNEKLFF,TRBJ1-4,TRBV18
CASSLSQSPNYGYTF,TRBJ1-2,TRBV5-4
CASSVAGTGAVTQYF,TRBJ2-5,TRBV7-3
CASSRGVNTEAFF,TRBJ1-1,TRBV23-1
CASSPGGTEAFF,TRBJ1-1,TRBV7-2
CASSYTGTSYEQYF,TRBJ2-7,TRBV6-2/TRBV6-3
CASSLGGALETQYF,TRBJ2-5,TRBV5-5
CASSLGHSGNTIYF,TRBJ1-3,TRBV7-3
CAWRTSGGVGELFF,TRBJ2-2,TRBV30
CASRLAGAGEQYF,TRBJ2-7,TRBV10-2